This T cell receptor beta chain was found in a study of shared clonotypes between healthy human individuals. Per germline, CDR1 SNHLY and CDR2 FYNNEI. The CDR3 has 16 amino acids. Data came from immunoSEQ multiplex PCR; TCRdb stores just in-frame clones and leaves some out. Altogether 2 million to 2.5 million clones are present, roughly 95% being singletons, with the ten largest covering more than 0.95%. Cells designated naive CD8 were CD45RO-negative and were positively selected for CCR7, with terminally differentiated effector memory CD45RA+ cells excluded. Each donor was a Caucasian adult residing in Nashville, Tennessee. Notes on this clone: One end of the junction varies from germline; a read error may be responsible.

The sample was naive CD8+ T cells sorted from blood. This receptor was obtained from a man between 18 and 35 years old in good health. This chain connects TRBV2 to TRBJ1-1; the D gene is possibly TRBD1 (5 bases). CDR3 DNA: TGTGCCAGCAGGGAAGAATACAGACAGTCCTACACTGAAGCTTTCTTT. The encoded protein is CASREEYRQSYTEAFF.